The 27 T cell receptor beta chains reported below all come from one sample, sequenced in a study of blood T cells in healthy people across ages. Combining a sample-barcoded 5' primer with a J-beta primer mix, a second PCR ran for about 7 to 11 cycles. TCRdb used MiXCR to reprocess the 5' RACE reads, holding one entry per CDR3 protein. The table shows 1,300,000 or so distinct CDR3 sequences, with approximately 59% occurring only once. The sequencing sample was made of blood. All receptors derive from a man younger than 35 in good health.

This clonotype has only a few counts. The chain joins TRBV29-1 to TRBJ2-5, with D unclear. This CDR3 is built from 13 residues. V lost 4 bases and J lost 5, with 14 bases in between. Germline assignment: CDR1 SQVTM and CDR2 ANQGSEA. The CDR3 nucleotides read TGCAGCGTTGTTTTACCCAGCAGGGAGACCCAGTACTTC. It encodes CSVVLPSRETQYF.

This chain joins TRBV28 and TRBJ2-2; D unclear. CDR3 length: 11 amino acids. V gave up 5 bases and J gave up 9 bases, with 7 bases separating them. CDR1 and CDR2 from the germline V gene are MDHEN and SYDVKM. The DNA of the CDR3 is TGTGCCAGCAGTAACCCTAGGGAGCTGTTTTTT. It is translated as CASSNPRELFF.

The chain combines TRBV6-2 or TRBV6-3 with TRBJ2-2; no firm D call. With 7 bases removed from V and 0 bases from J, the gap between germline ends came to 9 bases. This CDR3 region has 14 residues. Looked up from germline, CDR1 is MNHEY and CDR2 is SVGEGT. The CDR3 sequence is CASTPSPNTGELFF. DNA for the CDR3: TGTGCCAGCACTCCAAGCCCGAACACCGGGGAGCTGTTTTTT.

CDR3 loop: CASSLSLADQETQYF. DNA of the CDR3: TGTGCCAGCAGTTTGAGTCTAGCGGACCAAGAGACCCAGTACTTC. V is TRBV12-3 or TRBV12-4 and J is TRBJ2-5; 7 nucleotides agree with TRBD2. This CDR3 region has 15 residues. Trimming took 3 bases from V and 0 from J; bases not matched to a gene: 4.

V gene TRBV4-3 combines with J gene TRBJ1-1; D not resolved. The germline V gene has CDR1 LGHNA and CDR2 YSLEER. V shed 1 base and J shed 5 bases, with 8 bases lying between them. The CDR3 consists of 13 residues. The CDR3 coding sequence is TGCGCCAGCAGCCAAGTACGGAGGACTGAAGCTTTCTTT. Translation gives CASSQVRRTEAFF.

The chain joins TRBV20-1 to TRBJ1-1; TRBD1 is a possible D gene (5 bases). The CDR3 has 15 residues. Germline CDR1 DFQATT, CDR2 SNEGSKA (reference sequence). V lost 4 bases and J lost 4, with 19 bases in between. The CDR3 sequence: CSANPGDRGITEAFF. The CDR3 bases are TGCAGTGCTAATCCGGGGGACCGAGGGATCACTGAAGCTTTCTTT.

The V and J genes are TRBV7-2 and TRBJ1-2, with 7 bases identical to TRBD1. The V gene's germline CDR1 is SGHTA and CDR2 FQGNSA. The CDR3 extends over 17 amino acids. Unmatched junction bases numbered 14, after V lost 3 bases and J lost 4 bases. The CDR3 DNA sequence: TGTGCCAGCAGCTTGGCGGGACAGACGGCCCCTCCCTATGGCTACACCTTC. It codes for CASSLAGQTAPPYGYTF.

The chain uses TRBV4-1 and TRBJ2-2; no clear D. The germline V and J ends were trimmed by 0 bases and 8 bases, with 10 bases remaining between them. The CDR3 length is 14 residues. CDR1 is MGHRA, CDR2 YSYEKL, per germline. The CDR3 spells CASSQDKGAGELFF. CDR3 sequence (DNA): TGCGCCAGCAGCCAAGATAAAGGTGCTGGGGAGCTGTTTTTT.

The V gene is TRBV10-3, the J gene TRBJ1-2, with D tentatively TRBD1 (5 bases). Trimming stripped 10 bases from V and 8 bases from J, with 11 bases between. CDR1 ENHRY and CDR2 SYGVKD come from the germline V gene. The CDR3 runs 10 residues. DNA of the CDR3: TGTGCCAGCTGGGACCCGGGCTACACCTTC. Translating it yields CASWDPGYTF.

The rearrangement links TRBV4-2 to TRBJ2-5; possible D gene TRBD2, 5 bases. With 4 bases removed from V and 4 bases from J, the gap between germline ends came to 19 bases. The CDR3 totals 16 residues. The germline gives CDR1 LGHNA, CDR2 YNFKEQ. The CDR3 sequence: CASSRLPIGDGETQYF. The CDR3 region has the DNA TGTGCCAGCAGCCGCCTTCCGATCGGGGATGGAGAGACCCAGTACTTC.

The chain links TRBV13 to TRBJ1-1; possibly TRBD1 for D (5 bases). V was pared by 4 bases and J by 7 bases, with 16 bases between. CDR3 length: 14 residues. CDR1 PRHDT and CDR2 FYEKMQ come from the germline V gene (reference sequence). In DNA, the CDR3 is TGTGCCAGCAGCTCCAACAGGCGGAGGATTGAAGCTTTCTTT. Residues: CASSSNRRRIEAFF.

The chain joins TRBV5-4 to TRBJ2-7; 12 bases are a match to TRBD2. This CDR3 is 15 amino acids long. V dropped 4 bases and J dropped 6; count of bases not matched to a gene: 8. Germline CDR1 is SGHNT and CDR2 is YYREEE (reference sequence). In DNA, the CDR3 is TGTGCCAGCAGCCCACGGACTAGCGGGAACCGCGAGCAGTACTTC. This translates into CASSPRTSGNREQYF.

This clonotype was counted ten times or more. V gene TRBV7-2 combines with J gene TRBJ2-1; the match to TRBD2 covers 10 bases. The trim removed 0 bases at V and 8 bases at J, leaving 7 bases unmatched. This CDR3 has 16 amino acids. Germline loops: CDR1 SGHTA, CDR2 FQGNSA. CDR3 DNA sequence: TGTGCCAGCAGCTTAGCGAGGAGCGGGGGGGCTGATGAGCAGTTCTTC. Its protein product is CASSLARSGGADEQFF.

This clonotype has only a few counts. This chain connects TRBV20-1 to TRBJ2-5; tentative D call: TRBD2 (6 bases). Germline V gene lookup returns CDR1 DFQATT and CDR2 SNEGSKA (reference sequence). The CDR3 is made up of 14 amino acids. Trimming removed 1 base at V and 1 base at J, with 10 bases between. Here the CDR3 DNA reads TGCAGTGCTAGAGGGGGACTGGGCCAAGAGACCCAGTACTTC. It is translated as CSARGGLGQETQYF.

The rearrangement links TRBV7-9 to TRBJ2-7; the D is unclear. The CDR3 length is 15 residues. V lost 0 bases and J 4 bases, leaving 13 bases between the germline ends. CDR1 is SEHNR, CDR2 FQNEAQ, per germline (reference sequence). CDR3 loop: CASSLAAVPPYEQYF. CDR3 DNA: TGTGCCAGCAGCTTAGCGGCAGTACCACCTTACGAGCAGTACTTC. The full variable domain, its missing parts supplied by reference TRBV7-9 and TRBJ2-7, is DTGVSQNPRHKITKRGQNVTFRCDPISEHNRLYWYRQTLGQGPEFLTYFQNEAQLEKSRLLSDRFSAERPKGSFSTLEIQRTEQGDSAMYLCASSLAAVPPYEQYFGPGTRLTVT.

The CDR3 coding sequence is TGCAGTGCTAGAGATGGCCTAGCGGCAGGCGAGACCCAGTACTTC. Its translation is CSARDGLAAGETQYF. The chain links TRBV20-1 to TRBJ2-5; 7 bases agree with TRBD2. The germline CDR1 and CDR2 sequences are DFQATT and SNEGSKA (reference sequence). The CDR3 covers 15 residues. V was pared by 0 bases and J by 5 bases, with 9 bases of the junction left unmatched.

The sample holds a few counts of this clonotype. The chain carries TRBV6-5 and TRBJ1-6, with unresolved D. Germline V gene lookup returns CDR1 MNHEY and CDR2 SVGAGI. Trimming cost V 0 bases and J 6 bases, with 21 bases left between them. The CDR3 covers 19 residues. The DNA of the CDR3 is TGTGCCAGCAGTTACTCGAGAAGCATATACAACACTCCTAATTCACCCCTCCACTTT. Translation gives CASSYSRSIYNTPNSPLHF.

The CDR3 here is CSAVRDRALITIEDYGYTF. The DNA of the CDR3 is TGCAGTGCCGTCCGGGACAGGGCTTTAATTACCATTGAGGACTATGGCTACACCTTC. J is TRBJ1-2 and V is TRBV20-1, with TRBD1 matching over 9 bases. This CDR3 is built from 19 residues. CDR1 DFQATT and CDR2 SNEGSKA come from the germline V gene (reference sequence). After removal of 6 bases from V and 3 bases from J, the junction contained 23 bases not matched to a gene.

There are a few counts of this clonotype. The chain employs TRBV28 and TRBJ1-2; 8 bases match TRBD1. This CDR3 is 17 amino acids long. From germline, CDR1 is MDHEN and CDR2 SYDVKM. The ends lost 2 bases at V and 5 bases at J; junction bases unmatched: 13. CDR3 nucleotide sequence: TGTGCCAGCAGTTTAGCCGGGACAGGACCTTCGATTTATGGCTACACCTTC. It specifies CASSLAGTGPSIYGYTF.

The chain is built from TRBV20-1 and TRBJ2-5, with 10 bases that match TRBD2. Trimming cost V 4 bases and J 1 base; bases outside gene matches: 6. CDR1 DFQATT and CDR2 SNEGSKA come from the germline V gene (reference sequence). There are 15 residues in the CDR3. CDR3 nucleotides: TGCAGTGCTACCAGACTAGCGGGTTTCCAAGAGACCCAGTACTTC. Amino acid sequence: CSATRLAGFQETQYF.

The chain links TRBV30 to TRBJ2-1; D is possibly TRBD2 (5 bases). The length of the CDR3 is 13 residues. Germline CDR1 is GTSNPN and CDR2 is SVGIG (reference sequence). V lost 3 bases to trimming and J lost 1 base, with 7 bases between them. CDR3 residues: CAWRDSSYNEQFF. The CDR3 DNA sequence: TGTGCCTGGAGGGACTCGTCCTACAATGAGCAGTTCTTC.

The rearrangement uses TRBV15 and TRBJ1-2, with D possibly matching TRBD1 (5 bases). CDR1 is LNHNV and CDR2 is YYDKDF in the germline V gene (reference sequence). This CDR3 region has 14 residues. V dropped 5 bases and J dropped 5 bases, with 15 bases sitting between them. Written as DNA, the CDR3 is TGTGCCACCAGCTCTCCCGGGACTGTTTATGGCTACACCTTC. It specifies CATSSPGTVYGYTF.

The rearrangement uses TRBV4-1 and TRBJ1-2, with 7 positions matching TRBD1. This CDR3 comprises 16 residues. Trimming took 0 bases from V and 3 from J; bases not matched to a gene: 7. Germline-derived CDR1 and CDR2 are MGHRA and YSYEKL. The CDR3 DNA reads TGCGCCAGCAGCCAAGAAGATACAGGGGCATACTATGGCTACACCTTC. Translating it yields CASSQEDTGAYYGYTF.

The V call is TRBV6-5, the J call TRBJ1-1; no clear D. V lost 0 bases and J 2 bases, leaving 10 bases between the germline ends. Germline CDR1 is MNHEY and CDR2 is SVGAGI. The CDR3 has 15 residues. This CDR3 is CASSYSHLDNTEAFF. The DNA for the CDR3 is TGTGCCAGCAGTTACTCGCACTTAGACAACACTGAAGCTTTCTTT.

In this sample, this clonotype turned up many times. The chain recombines TRBV3-1 with TRBJ2-5; D unresolved. The germline CDR1 and CDR2 sequences are LGHDT and YNNKEL (reference sequence). V lost 1 base to trimming and J lost 5 bases, with 5 bases between them. The CDR3 has 12 amino acids. The CDR3 loop is CASSQGRETQYF. In DNA, the CDR3 is TGTGCCAGCAGCCAAGGAAGGGAGACCCAGTACTTC.

This clonotype was counted once. The gene calls are TRBV10-2 and TRBJ2-2, with a tentative D call TRBD1 (5 bases). The germline gives CDR1 WSHSY, CDR2 SAAADI. CDR3 length: 11 residues. V was shortened by 9 bases and J by 7 bases, with 9 bases between the two germline ends. CDR3 nucleotides: TGCGCCAGTCAGGGTAGCGGGGAGCTGTTTTTT. Amino acid sequence: CASQGSGELFF.

The chain joins TRBV6-6 to TRBJ2-3, with D possibly matching TRBD1 (6 bases). CDR3 length: 15 amino acids. The V and J ends lost 8 bases and 2 bases respectively, with 17 bases between them. The germline V gene has CDR1 MNHNY and CDR2 SVGAGI (reference sequence). The CDR3 DNA sequence: TGTGCCAGCGACACCTGGGACACCAACACAGATACGCAGTATTTT. Translating gives CASDTWDTNTDTQYF.